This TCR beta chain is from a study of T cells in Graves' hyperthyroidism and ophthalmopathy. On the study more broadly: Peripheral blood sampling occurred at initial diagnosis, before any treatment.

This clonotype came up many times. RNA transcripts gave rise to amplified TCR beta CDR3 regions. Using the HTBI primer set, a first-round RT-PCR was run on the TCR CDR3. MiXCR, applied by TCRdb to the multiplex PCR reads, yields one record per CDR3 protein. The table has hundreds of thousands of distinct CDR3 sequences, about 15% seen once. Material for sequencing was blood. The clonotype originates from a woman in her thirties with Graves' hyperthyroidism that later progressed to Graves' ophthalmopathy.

The CDR3 reads CASTIDSTYSGNTIYF. The CDR3, as DNA: TGTGCCAGCACCATTGACAGCACCTACTCTGGAAACACCATATATTTT. This sequence joins TRBV12-3 or TRBV12-4 and TRBJ1-3; D is perhaps TRBD1 (5 bases). This CDR3 is built from 16 residues. V lost 7 bases to trimming and J lost 0 bases, with 16 bases between them.